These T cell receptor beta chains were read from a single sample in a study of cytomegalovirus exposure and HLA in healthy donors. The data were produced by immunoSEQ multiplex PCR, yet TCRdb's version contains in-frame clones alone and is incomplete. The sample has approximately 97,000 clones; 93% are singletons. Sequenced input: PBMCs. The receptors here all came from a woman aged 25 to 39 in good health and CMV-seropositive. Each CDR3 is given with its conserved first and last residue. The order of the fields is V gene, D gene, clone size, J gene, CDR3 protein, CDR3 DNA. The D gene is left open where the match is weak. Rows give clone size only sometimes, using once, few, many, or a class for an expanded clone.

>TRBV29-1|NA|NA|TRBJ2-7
CSVAYRVLGEQYF
TGCAGCGTTGCGTACAGGGTATTGGGGGAGCAGTACTTC
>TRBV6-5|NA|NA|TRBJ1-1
CASRRVSNTEAFF
TGTGCCAGCAGGAGGGTATCCAACACTGAAGCTTTCTTT
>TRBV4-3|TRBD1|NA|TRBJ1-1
CASSLRQGLPEAFF
TGCGCCAGCAGCCTACGACAGGGCTTGCCTGAAGCTTTCTTT
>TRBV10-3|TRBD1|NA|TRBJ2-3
CAISPGTGGLAMTDTQYF
TGTGCCATCAGTCCCGGGACAGGAGGGTTGGCAATGACAGATACGCAGTATTTT
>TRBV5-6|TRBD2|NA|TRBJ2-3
CASSYRTSGNSYTQYF
TGTGCCAGCAGCTACCGGACTAGCGGGAATTCATATACGCAGTATTTT
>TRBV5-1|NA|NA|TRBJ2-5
CASSLGQQETQYF
TGCGCCAGCAGCCTGGGACAACAAGAGACCCAGTACTTC
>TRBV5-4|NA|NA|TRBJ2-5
CASSSRRGPQETQYF
TGTGCCAGCAGCTCGCGTAGGGGTCCCCAAGAGACCCAGTACTTC
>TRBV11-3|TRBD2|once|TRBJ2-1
CASSLRLADYNEQFF
TGTGCCAGCAGCTTAAGACTAGCGGACTACAATGAGCAGTTCTTC
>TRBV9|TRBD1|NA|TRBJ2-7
CASSPTGATFYEQYF
TGTGCCAGCAGCCCGACAGGGGCTACATTCTACGAGCAGTACTTC
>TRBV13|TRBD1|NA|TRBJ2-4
CASSSRGTGVSKNIQYF
TGTGCCAGCAGCTCCCGTGGGACAGGGGTTTCCAAAAACATTCAGTACTTC
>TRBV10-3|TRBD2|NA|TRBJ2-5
CAISDPGGGAQETQYF
TGTGCCATCAGTGACCCCGGCGGGGGAGCCCAAGAGACCCAGTACTTC
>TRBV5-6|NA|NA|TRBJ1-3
CASSSPGHAMTGNTIYF
TGTGCCAGCAGCAGCCCGGGACACGCGATGACTGGAAACACCATATATTTT
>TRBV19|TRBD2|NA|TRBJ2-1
CASSTGLAHNEQFF
TGTGCCAGTAGTACAGGACTAGCCCACAATGAGCAGTTCTTC
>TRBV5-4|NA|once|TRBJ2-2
CASSLARVGFAGELFF
TGTGCCAGCAGCTTGGCCCGGGTGGGTTTTGCCGGGGAGCTGTTTTTT